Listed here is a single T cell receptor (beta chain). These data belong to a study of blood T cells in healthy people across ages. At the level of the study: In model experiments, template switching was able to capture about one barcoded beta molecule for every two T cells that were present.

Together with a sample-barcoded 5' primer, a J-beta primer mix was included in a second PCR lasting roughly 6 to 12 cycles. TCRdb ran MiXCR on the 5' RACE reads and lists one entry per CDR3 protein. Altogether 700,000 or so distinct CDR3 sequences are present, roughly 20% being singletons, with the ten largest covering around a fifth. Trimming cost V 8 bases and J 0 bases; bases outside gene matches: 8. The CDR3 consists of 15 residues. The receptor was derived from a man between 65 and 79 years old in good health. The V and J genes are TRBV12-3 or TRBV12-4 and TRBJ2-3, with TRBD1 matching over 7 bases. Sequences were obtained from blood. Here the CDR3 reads CASQGVLSSTDTQYF. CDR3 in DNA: TGTGCCAGCCAGGGGGTTCTTTCTAGCACAGATACGCAGTATTTT.